This T cell receptor beta chain comes out of a study of blood T cell repertoires in COVID-19. Study overall: Specimens from acute and convalescent COVID-19 originated in the United States, Italy and Spain.

CDR1 and CDR2 from the germline V gene are SGDLS and YYNGEE. This CDR3 spans 16 amino acids. V shed 0 bases, J shed 3 bases, and the junction held 8 bases outside the gene matches. Individuals in the exposed group had encountered a COVID-19 case within 2 weeks preceding study entry. As originally analysed: Reference gene primer amplification in the assay estimated nucleated cell counts. The data were produced by immunoSEQ multiplex PCR, yet TCRdb's version contains in-frame clones alone and is incomplete. V, J and clone size are taken as reported in that table, and D and trimming were inferred from the DNA itself. The sample comprises roughly 140,000 clones, around 84% of which are singletons, and roughly 5.7% rests with the top ten.

The sample taken for sequencing was PBMCs or T cells enriched from blood (not recorded which). The chain uses TRBV9 and TRBJ1-2, with 7 bases lining up with TRBD1. The sequence came from a woman aged 45-60 years who had been exposed to COVID-19. The CDR3 sequence is CASSVGGDRLDYGYTF. In DNA form, the CDR3 reads TGTGCCAGCAGCGTAGGGGGGGACAGACTAGACTATGGCTACACCTTC.